This entry is about one T cell receptor beta chain. Its specificity is unknown. The germline V gene has CDR1 MGHRA and CDR2 YSYEKL. CDR3 size: 13 residues. Trimming left V 2 bases short and J 5 bases short, with 9 bases between. The sample is drawn from a study of T cell repertoires in cytomegalovirus infection. Study overall: Public TCR beta signature analysis indicated the presence of both CMV infection and matching HLA type.

TCRdb used MiXCR to reprocess the reads, holding one entry per CDR3 protein. Here the sample spans around 210,000 distinct CDR3 sequences, about 5.9% being singletons. Study-level findings and limits: Identification of carriers of CMV plus the relevant HLA was achieved through cumulative public TCR beta family frequency. The study found HLA-C-restricted CMV-specific TCR beta clonotypes dominating the ex vivo response.

This sequence originates from a human donor in good health (CMV status not recorded). Some clones in this sample may be carry-over from other donors' samples. V gene TRBV4-1 combines with J gene TRBJ1-1; D is perhaps TRBD1 (5 bases). Sequenced: PBMCs. CDR3 amino acids: CASSQPGGTEAFF. The CDR3 DNA follows: TGCGCCAGCAGCCAACCTGGGGGGACTGAAGCTTTCTTT.